This TCR beta chain stems from a study of vaccination and CD4 T cells after COVID-19. Study in general: Once diagnosed, patients had post-COVID samples drawn a median about 110 days later (range 35 to 161). From HCoV-229E, HCoV-OC43, HCoV-NL63 and SARS-CoV-2, overlapping spike peptides were used to stimulate the cells.

CDR3 length: 15 residues. Trimming left V 0 bases short and J 7 bases short, with 15 bases between. Germline values: CDR1 MNHEY, CDR2 SVGEGT. Oncomine TCR Beta short-read sequencing was applied to DNA from cultured CD4+ T cells. The genomic DNA was obtained from cultured CD4+ T cells by extraction with the QIAamp micro DNA kit. TCRdb redid the calling of the PCR reads with MiXCR, one entry per CDR3 protein. The sample holds about 17,000 distinct CDR3 sequences, about half seen once. As concerns this clonotype: Antigen specificity is unknown.

Stated treatment: roughly nine-day PBMC culture with coronavirus spike peptide pools or control peptides (ViraFEST assay). The genes are TRBV6-2 or TRBV6-3 and TRBJ1-1, with D possibly being TRBD1 (6 bases). Sequenced: CD4+ T cells from blood, cultured in vitro. The source of this sequence is a human donor who had recovered from COVID-19. The CDR3, as DNA: TGTGCCAGCAGTTACTCGACGGGGGCAGTCGGTGAAGCTTTCTTT. This translates into CASSYSTGAVGEAFF.